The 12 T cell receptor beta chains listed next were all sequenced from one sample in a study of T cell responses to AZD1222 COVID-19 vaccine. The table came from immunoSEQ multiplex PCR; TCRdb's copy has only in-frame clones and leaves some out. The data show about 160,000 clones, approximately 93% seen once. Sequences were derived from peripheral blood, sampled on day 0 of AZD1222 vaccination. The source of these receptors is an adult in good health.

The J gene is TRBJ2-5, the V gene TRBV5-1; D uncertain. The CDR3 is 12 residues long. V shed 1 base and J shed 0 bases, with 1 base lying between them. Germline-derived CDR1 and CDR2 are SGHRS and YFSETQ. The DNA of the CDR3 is TGCGCCAGCAGCTTGAACCAAGAGACCCAGTACTTC. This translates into CASSLNQETQYF. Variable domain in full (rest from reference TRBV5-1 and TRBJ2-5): KAGVTQTPRYLIKTRGQQVTLSCSPISGHRSVSWYQQTPGQGLQFLFEYFSETQRNKGNFPGRFSGRQFSNSRSEMNVSTLELGDSALYLCASSLNQETQYFGPGTRLLVL.

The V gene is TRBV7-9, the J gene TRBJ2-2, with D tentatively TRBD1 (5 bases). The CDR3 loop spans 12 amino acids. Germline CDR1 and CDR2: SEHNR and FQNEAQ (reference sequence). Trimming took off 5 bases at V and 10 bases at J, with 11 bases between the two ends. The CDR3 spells CASSLQGEELFF. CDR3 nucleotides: TGTGCCAGCAGCCTCCAGGGCGAGGAGCTGTTTTTT.

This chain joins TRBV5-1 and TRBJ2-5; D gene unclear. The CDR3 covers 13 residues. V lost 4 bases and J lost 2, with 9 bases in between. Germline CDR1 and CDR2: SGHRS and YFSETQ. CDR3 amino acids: CASSDPSQETQYF. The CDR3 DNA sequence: TGCGCCAGCAGCGACCCGTCTCAAGAGACCCAGTACTTC.

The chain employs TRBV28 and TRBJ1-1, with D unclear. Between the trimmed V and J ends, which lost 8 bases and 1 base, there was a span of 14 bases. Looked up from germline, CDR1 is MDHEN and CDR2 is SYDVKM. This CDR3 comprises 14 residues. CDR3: CASEIIGGNTEAFF. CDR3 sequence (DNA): TGTGCCAGCGAAATAATAGGAGGGAACACTGAAGCTTTCTTT.

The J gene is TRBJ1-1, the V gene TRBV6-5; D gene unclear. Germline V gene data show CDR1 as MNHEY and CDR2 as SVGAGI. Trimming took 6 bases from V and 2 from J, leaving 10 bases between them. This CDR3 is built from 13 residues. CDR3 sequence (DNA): TGTGCCAGCAGGACGGACCATAACACTGAAGCTTTCTTT. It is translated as CASRTDHNTEAFF.

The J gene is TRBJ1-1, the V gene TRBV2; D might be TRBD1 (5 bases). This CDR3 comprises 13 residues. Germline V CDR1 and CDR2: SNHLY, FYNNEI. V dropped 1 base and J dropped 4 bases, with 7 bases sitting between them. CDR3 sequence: CASSEGQGTEAFF. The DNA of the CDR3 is TGTGCCAGCAGTGAAGGGCAGGGCACTGAAGCTTTCTTT.

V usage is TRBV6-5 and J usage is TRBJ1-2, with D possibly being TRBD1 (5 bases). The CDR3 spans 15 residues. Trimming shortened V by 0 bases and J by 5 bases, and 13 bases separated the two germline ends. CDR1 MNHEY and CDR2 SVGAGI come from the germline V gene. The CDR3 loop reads CASSYSGGDLYGYTF. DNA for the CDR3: TGTGCCAGCAGTTACTCAGGAGGGGATTTGTATGGCTACACCTTC.

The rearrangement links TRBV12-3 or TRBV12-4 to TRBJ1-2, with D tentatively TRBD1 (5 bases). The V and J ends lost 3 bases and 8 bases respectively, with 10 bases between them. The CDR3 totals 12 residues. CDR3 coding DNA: TGTGCCAGCAGTTTTTTCAGGGAGGGCTACACCTTC. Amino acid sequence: CASSFFREGYTF.

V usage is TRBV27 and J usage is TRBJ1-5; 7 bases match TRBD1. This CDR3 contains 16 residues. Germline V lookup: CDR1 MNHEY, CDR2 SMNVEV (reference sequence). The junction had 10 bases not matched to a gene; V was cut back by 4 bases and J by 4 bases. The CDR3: CASSSKPGTANQPQHF. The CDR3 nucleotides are TGTGCCAGCAGTTCAAAACCCGGGACAGCTAATCAGCCCCAGCATTTT.

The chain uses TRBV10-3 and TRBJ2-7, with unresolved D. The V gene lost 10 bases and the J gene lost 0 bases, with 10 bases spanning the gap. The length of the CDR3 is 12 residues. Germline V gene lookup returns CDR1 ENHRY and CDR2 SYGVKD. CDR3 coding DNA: TGTGCCACGAAGGGCCTCTCCTACGAGCAGTACTTC. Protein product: CATKGLSYEQYF.

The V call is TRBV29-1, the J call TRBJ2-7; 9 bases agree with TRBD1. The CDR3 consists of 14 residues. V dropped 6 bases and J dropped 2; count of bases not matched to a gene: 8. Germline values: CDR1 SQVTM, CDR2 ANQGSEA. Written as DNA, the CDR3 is TGCAGCGTCGCCCTGGACAGGGGCCCCTACGAGCAGTACTTC. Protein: CSVALDRGPYEQYF.

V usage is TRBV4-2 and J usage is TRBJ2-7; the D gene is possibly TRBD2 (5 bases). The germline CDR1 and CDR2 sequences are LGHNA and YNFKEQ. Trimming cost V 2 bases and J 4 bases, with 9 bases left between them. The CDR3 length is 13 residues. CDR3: CASSQPGIYEQYF. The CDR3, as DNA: TGTGCCAGCAGCCAACCGGGGATATACGAGCAGTACTTC.